Described below is a single TCR beta chain sequence and its context. What it recognizes is unknown. Profiled with immunoSEQ multiplex PCR; TCRdb holds only in-frame clones, not every one. The table includes roughly 60,000 clones, over 60% detected once. The data derive from a study of CD4+ T cells in melanoma. Study results and caveats: Reportedly, melanoma neoantigen-specific CD4+ T cells showed varied differentiation states.

Germline V gene data show CDR1 as MNHEY and CDR2 as SMNVEV (reference sequence). Trimming pared 3 bases from V and 2 bases from J, leaving 10 bases between. The CDR3 length is 14 residues. The TCR sequence derives from a human donor with melanoma. The gene calls are TRBV27 and TRBJ2-5; weak D call: TRBD2 (5 bases). Material for sequencing was tumor tissue. This chain's CDR3 is CASSFFLAQETQYF. The CDR3 DNA is TGTGCCAGCAGTTTCTTCCTAGCACAAGAGACCCAGTACTTC.